The 11 T cell receptor beta chains below all came from one sample that was sequenced in a study of cytomegalovirus exposure and HLA in healthy donors. The table came from immunoSEQ multiplex PCR; TCRdb's copy has only in-frame clones and leaves some out. The data contain about 180,000 clones, approximately 81% of them seen just once; the ten biggest clones take up about 17%. Input material: PBMCs. The receptors shown here come from a man aged 18 to 30 in good health and CMV-seropositive.

The gene calls are TRBV19 and TRBJ2-1; 8 nucleotides match TRBD1. Germline V gene lookup returns CDR1 LNHDA and CDR2 SQIVND (reference sequence). The J segment lost 2 bases and the V segment lost 6 bases, leaving 6 bases of the junction unmatched. The CDR3 loop spans 15 amino acids. Here the CDR3 reads CASSLDRGPYNEQFF. DNA for the CDR3: TGTGCCAGTAGCCTAGACAGGGGCCCCTACAATGAGCAGTTCTTC. The full variable domain, rest sourced from reference TRBV19 and TRBJ2-1, is DGGITQSPKYLFRKEGQNVTLSCEQNLNHDAMYWYRQDPGQGLRLIYYSQIVNDFQKGDIAEGYSVSREKKESFPLTVTSAQKNPTAFYLCASSLDRGPYNEQFFGPGTRLTVL.

The table lists this clone with a few counts. This chain connects TRBV6-1 to TRBJ2-3; D might be TRBD2 (6 bases). Trimming pared 1 base from V and 7 bases from J, leaving 12 bases between. The germline CDR1 and CDR2 sequences are MNHNS and SASEGT. The CDR3 has 14 residues. The CDR3 DNA sequence: TGTGCCAGCAGTGAAGGACTAGAACCGTATACGCAGTATTTT. This codes for CASSEGLEPYTQYF.

This clone has a count of ten or more. The chain employs TRBV7-9 and TRBJ2-7, with D unresolved. Trimming removed 2 bases from V and 3 bases from J, with 14 bases in between. This CDR3 region has 15 residues. Germline V gives CDR1 SEHNR, CDR2 FQNEAQ (reference sequence). In nucleotides, the CDR3 is TGTGCCAGCAGCTTAACCTGGCAAAAAAACTACGAGCAGTACTTC. As protein: CASSLTWQKNYEQYF.

The V gene is TRBV9, the J gene TRBJ2-2, with 9 bases matching TRBD1. The CDR3 loop spans 15 amino acids. The V and J ends lost 3 bases and 8 bases, in that order; junction bases with no gene match: 8. The germline V gene has CDR1 SGDLS and CDR2 YYNGEE. CDR3 coding DNA: TGTGCCAGCAGCGGGACAGGGGCACTAAGAGGGGAGCTGTTTTTT. As protein: CASSGTGALRGELFF.

The chain recombines TRBV29-1 with TRBJ2-5; 9 positions match TRBD2. This CDR3 has 15 residues. Looked up from germline, CDR1 is SQVTM and CDR2 is ANQGSEA. The junction had 6 bases not matched to a gene; V was cut back by 3 bases and J by 1 base. The CDR3 loop is CSVDIGTSFQETQYF. CDR3 bases: TGCAGCGTTGACATAGGGACTAGCTTCCAAGAGACCCAGTACTTC.

The chain is built from TRBV28 and TRBJ1-1; 7 bases map to TRBD1. Looked up from germline, CDR1 is MDHEN and CDR2 is SYDVKM. J was trimmed by 6 bases and V by 6 bases; bases with no gene match: 4. CDR3 length equals 12 residues. CDR3 protein: CASRLGTAEAFF. The CDR3 region has the DNA TGTGCCAGCAGGCTAGGGACAGCTGAAGCTTTCTTT.

The chain is built from TRBV5-8 and TRBJ2-1; possibly TRBD2 for D (6 bases). Germline loops: CDR1 SGHTS, CDR2 YDEGEE. The V end lost 0 bases, the J end lost 8 bases, and 21 bases lay between the germline ends. The CDR3 totals 17 residues. In nucleotides, the CDR3 is TGTGCCAGCAGCTTGGTATTCCGGGACTCAGGCATCGATGAGCAGTTCTTC. Translated: CASSLVFRDSGIDEQFF.

Worth noting for this clone: One junction end disagrees with the germline gene, perhaps due to a read error. The chain is built from TRBV7-7 and TRBJ2-3, with 8 bases matching TRBD2. Germline CDR1 and CDR2: SSHAT and FNYEAQ (reference sequence). This CDR3 has 13 amino acids. As DNA, the CDR3 is TGTGCTAGCAGTAGCGGGGGCACAGATACGCAGTATTTT. Its translation is CASSSGGTDTQYF.

The V and J genes are TRBV21-1 and TRBJ2-1; the table's D call, TRBD2, was not checked against the DNA. TRBV21-1 is a pseudogene. The CDR3 runs to 15 residues. The CDR3 DNA reads as TGTGCCAGCAGCAAGTGGGACGGGAGCTACAATGAGCAGTTCTTC. Protein: CASSKWDGSYNEQFF.

This clone was seen once. J is TRBJ2-1 and V is TRBV6-1; 7 bases match TRBD2. The CDR3 consists of 14 residues. Unmatched junction bases numbered 11, after V lost 7 bases and J lost 8 bases. Germline CDR1 MNHNS, CDR2 SASEGT. The CDR3 DNA sequence: TGTGCCAGCATCGGGGGGTTTTATGCGGATGAGCAGTTCTTC. It encodes CASIGGFYADEQFF.

The chain carries TRBV2 and TRBJ1-1; D gene ambiguous. In germline, CDR1 is SNHLY, CDR2 FYNNEI. Trimming removed 5 bases from V and 2 bases from J, with 6 bases in between. CDR3 length: 12 residues. The CDR3 DNA sequence: TGTGCCAGCAGTCGGAGCAACACTGAAGCTTTCTTT. Translated: CASSRSNTEAFF.